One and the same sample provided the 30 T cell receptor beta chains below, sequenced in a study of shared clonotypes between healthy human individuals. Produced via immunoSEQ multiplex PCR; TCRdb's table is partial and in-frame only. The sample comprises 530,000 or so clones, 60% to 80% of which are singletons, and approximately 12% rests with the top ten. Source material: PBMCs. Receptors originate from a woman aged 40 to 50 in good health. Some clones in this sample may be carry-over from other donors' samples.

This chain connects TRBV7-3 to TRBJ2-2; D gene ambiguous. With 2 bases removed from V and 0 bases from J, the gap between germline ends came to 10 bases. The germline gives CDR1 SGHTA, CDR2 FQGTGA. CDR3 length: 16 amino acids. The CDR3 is CASSLAPRSNTGELFF. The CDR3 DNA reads TGTGCCAGCAGCTTAGCACCCCGATCGAACACCGGGGAGCTGTTTTTT.

The CDR3 here is CASSLIGGLGYNEQFF. The CDR3 DNA is TGTGCCAGCAGCTTAATCGGGGGGCTTGGGTACAATGAGCAGTTCTTC. The gene calls are TRBV7-2 and TRBJ2-1; D is perhaps TRBD2 (7 bases). The germline V gene encodes CDR1 SGHTA and CDR2 FQGNSA. V was cut by 2 bases and J by 4 bases, with 15 bases left in between. The CDR3 loop spans 16 amino acids. The full variable domain, rest sourced from reference TRBV7-2 and TRBJ2-1, is GAGVSQSPSNKVTEKGKDVELRCDPISGHTALYWYRQSLGQGLEFLIYFQGNSAPDKSGLPSDRFSAERTGGSVSTLTIQRTQQEDSAVYLCASSLIGGLGYNEQFFGPGTRLTVL.

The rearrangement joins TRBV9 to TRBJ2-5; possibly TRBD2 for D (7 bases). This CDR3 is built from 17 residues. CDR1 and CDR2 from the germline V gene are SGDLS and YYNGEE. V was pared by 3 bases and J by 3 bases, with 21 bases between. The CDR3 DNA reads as TGTGCCAGCAGCGCCGGGGTAGTGGGAGGGGGAGAAGAGACCCAGTACTTC. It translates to CASSAGVVGGGEETQYF.

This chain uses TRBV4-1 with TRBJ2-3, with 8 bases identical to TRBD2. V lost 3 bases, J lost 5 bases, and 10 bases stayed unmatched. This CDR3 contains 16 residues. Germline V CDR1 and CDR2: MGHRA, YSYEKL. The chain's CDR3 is CASSHALAGVIDTQYF. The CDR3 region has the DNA TGCGCCAGCAGCCATGCCCTAGCGGGTGTTATAGATACGCAGTATTTT.

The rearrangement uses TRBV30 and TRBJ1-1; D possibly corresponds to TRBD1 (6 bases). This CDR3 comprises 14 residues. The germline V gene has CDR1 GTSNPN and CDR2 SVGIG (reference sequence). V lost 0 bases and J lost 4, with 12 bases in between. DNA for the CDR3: TGTGCCTGGAGTGTATTGGGGGCGCGCACTGAAGCTTTCTTT. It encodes CAWSVLGARTEAFF.

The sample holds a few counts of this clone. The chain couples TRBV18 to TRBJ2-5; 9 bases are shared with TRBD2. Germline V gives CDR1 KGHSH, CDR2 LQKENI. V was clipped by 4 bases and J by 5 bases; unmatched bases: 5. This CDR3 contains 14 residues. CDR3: CASSLAGEVETQYF. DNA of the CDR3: TGTGCCAGCTCACTAGCGGGAGAGGTGGAGACCCAGTACTTC.

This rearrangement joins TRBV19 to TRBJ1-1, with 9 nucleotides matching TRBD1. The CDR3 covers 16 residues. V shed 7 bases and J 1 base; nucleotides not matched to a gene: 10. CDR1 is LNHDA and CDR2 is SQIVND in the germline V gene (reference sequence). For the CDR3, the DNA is TGTGCCAGTAAATTACAGGGGGCCATCCCGAACACTGAAGCTTTCTTT. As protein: CASKLQGAIPNTEAFF. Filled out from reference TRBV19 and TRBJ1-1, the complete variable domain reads DGGITQSPKYLFRKEGQNVTLSCEQNLNHDAMYWYRQDPGQGLRLIYYSQIVNDFQKGDIAEGYSVSREKKESFPLTVTSAQKNPTAFYLCASKLQGAIPNTEAFFGQGTRLTVV.

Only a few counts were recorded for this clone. The CDR3 coding sequence is TGCAGCGTCGGTCAGGCGAACGCAGATACGCAGTATTTT. Encoded protein: CSVGQANADTQYF. This chain uses TRBV29-1 with TRBJ2-3; D is ambiguous. Trimming took off 6 bases at V and 4 bases at J, with 14 bases between the two ends. CDR1 is SQVTM and CDR2 is ANQGSEA in the germline V gene. The CDR3 spans 13 residues.

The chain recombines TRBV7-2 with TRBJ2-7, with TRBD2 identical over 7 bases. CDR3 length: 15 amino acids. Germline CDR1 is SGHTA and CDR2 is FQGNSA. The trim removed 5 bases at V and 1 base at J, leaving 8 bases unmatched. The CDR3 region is CASSLLGGGSYEQYF. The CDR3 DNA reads TGTGCCAGCAGCCTACTTGGGGGAGGGTCCTACGAGCAGTACTTC.

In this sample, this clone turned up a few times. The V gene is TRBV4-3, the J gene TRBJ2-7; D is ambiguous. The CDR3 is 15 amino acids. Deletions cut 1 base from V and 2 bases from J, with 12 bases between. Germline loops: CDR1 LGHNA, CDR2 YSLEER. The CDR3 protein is CASSQVFGYTYEQYF. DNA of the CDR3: TGCGCCAGCAGCCAAGTTTTTGGGTATACCTACGAGCAGTACTTC.

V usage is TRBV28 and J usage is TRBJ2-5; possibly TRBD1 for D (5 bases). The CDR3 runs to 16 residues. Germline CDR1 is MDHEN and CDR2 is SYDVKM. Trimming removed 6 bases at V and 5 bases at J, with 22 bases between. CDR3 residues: CASSLGWGRVQETQYF. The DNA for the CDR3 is TGTGCCAGCAGCTTGGGGTGGGGCAGGGTCCAGGAGACCCAGTACTTC.

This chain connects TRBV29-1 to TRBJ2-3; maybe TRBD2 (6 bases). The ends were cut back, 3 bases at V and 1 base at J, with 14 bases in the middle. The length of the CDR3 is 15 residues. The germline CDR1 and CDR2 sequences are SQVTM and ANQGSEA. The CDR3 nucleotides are TGCAGCGTTGATATGTCTAGCGTTGGCACAGATACGCAGTATTTT. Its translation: CSVDMSSVGTDTQYF.

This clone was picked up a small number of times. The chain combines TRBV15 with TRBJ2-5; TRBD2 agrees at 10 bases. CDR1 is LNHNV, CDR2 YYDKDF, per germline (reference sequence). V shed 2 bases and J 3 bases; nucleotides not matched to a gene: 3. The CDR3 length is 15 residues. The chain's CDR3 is CATSRKAGGKETQYF. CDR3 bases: TGTGCCACCAGCAGAAAAGCGGGAGGGAAAGAGACCCAGTACTTC.

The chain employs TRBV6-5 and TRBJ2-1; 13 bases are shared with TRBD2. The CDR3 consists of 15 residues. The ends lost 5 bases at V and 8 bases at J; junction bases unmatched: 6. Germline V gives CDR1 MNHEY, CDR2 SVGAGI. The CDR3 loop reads CASSRTSGSGDEQFF. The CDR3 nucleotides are TGTGCCAGCAGTCGGACTAGCGGGAGTGGGGATGAGCAGTTCTTC.

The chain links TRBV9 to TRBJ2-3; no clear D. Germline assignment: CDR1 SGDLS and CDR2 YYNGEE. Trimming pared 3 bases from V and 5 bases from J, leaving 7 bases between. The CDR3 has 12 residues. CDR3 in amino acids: CASSAGKDTQYF. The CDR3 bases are TGTGCCAGCAGCGCCGGTAAAGATACGCAGTATTTT.

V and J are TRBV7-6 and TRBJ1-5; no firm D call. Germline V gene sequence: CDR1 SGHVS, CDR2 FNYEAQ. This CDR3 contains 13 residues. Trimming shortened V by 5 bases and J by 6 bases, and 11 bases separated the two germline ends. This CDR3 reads CASSPNEGQPQHF. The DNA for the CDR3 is TGTGCCAGCAGCCCAAACGAGGGTCAGCCCCAGCATTTT.

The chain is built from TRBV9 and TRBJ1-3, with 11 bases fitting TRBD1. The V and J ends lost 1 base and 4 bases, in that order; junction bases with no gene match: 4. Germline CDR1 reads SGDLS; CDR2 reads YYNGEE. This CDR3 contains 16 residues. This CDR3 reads CASSVRTGGTGNTIYF. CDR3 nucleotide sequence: TGTGCCAGCAGCGTAAGGACAGGGGGCACGGGAAACACCATATATTTT. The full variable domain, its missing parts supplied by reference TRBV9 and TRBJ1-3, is DSGVTQTPKHLITATGQRVTLRCSPRSGDLSVYWYQQSLDQGLQFLIQYYNGEERAKGNILERFSAQQFPDLHSELNLSSLELGDSALYFCASSVRTGGTGNTIYFGEGSWLTVV.

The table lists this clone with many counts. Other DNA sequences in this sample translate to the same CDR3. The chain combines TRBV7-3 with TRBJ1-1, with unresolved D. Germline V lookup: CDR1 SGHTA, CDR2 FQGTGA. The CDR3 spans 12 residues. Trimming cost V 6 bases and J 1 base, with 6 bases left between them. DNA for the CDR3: TGTGCCAGCAGTACGGGGAACACTGAAGCTTTCTTT. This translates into CASSTGNTEAFF.

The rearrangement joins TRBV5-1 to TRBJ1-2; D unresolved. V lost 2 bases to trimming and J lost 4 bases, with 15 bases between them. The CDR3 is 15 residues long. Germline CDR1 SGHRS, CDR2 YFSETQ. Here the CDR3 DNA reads TGCGCCAGCAGCTTACACACCCAAGAGGGCTATGGCTACACCTTC. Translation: CASSLHTQEGYGYTF.

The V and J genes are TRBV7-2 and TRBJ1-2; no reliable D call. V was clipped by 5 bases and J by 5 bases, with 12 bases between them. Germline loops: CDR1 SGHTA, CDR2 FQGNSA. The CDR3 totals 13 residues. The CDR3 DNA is TGTGCCAGCAGCCCGCCGAGCGCGTATGGCTACACCTTC. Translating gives CASSPPSAYGYTF. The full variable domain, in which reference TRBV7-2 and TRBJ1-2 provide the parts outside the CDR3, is GAGVSQSPSNKVTEKGKDVELRCDPISGHTALYWYRQSLGQGLEFLIYFQGNSAPDKSGLPSDRFSAERTGGSVSTLTIQRTQQEDSAVYLCASSPPSAYGYTFGSGTRLTVV.

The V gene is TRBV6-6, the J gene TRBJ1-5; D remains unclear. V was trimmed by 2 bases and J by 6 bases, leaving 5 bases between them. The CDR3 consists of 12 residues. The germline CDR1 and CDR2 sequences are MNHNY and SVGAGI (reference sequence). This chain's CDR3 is CASSYDGQPQHF. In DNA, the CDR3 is TGTGCCAGCAGTTACGACGGTCAGCCCCAGCATTTT.

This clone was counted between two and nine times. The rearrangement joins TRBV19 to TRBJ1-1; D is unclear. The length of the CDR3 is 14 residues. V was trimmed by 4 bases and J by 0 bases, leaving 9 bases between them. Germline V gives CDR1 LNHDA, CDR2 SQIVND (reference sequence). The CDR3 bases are TGTGCCAGTAGTACGACGGTGATGAACACTGAAGCTTTCTTT. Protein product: CASSTTVMNTEAFF.

The CDR3 DNA follows: TGTGCCAGCAGCCCCGGGACAGGGGTCGGGGTGGGCTATGGCTACACCTTC. Its translation is CASSPGTGVGVGYGYTF. The V call is TRBV5-6, the J call TRBJ1-2, with 10 bases fitting TRBD1. This CDR3 has 17 residues. Germline V lookup: CDR1 SGHDT, CDR2 YYEEEE. V shed 4 bases and J 4 bases; nucleotides not matched to a gene: 13.

The CDR3 loop is CASSPSRTRFEQFF. The CDR3 DNA reads TGTGCCAGCAGTCCGAGCCGGACTAGATTTGAGCAGTTCTTC. This chain connects TRBV6-5 to TRBJ2-1; TRBD2 agrees at 7 bases. The V gene's germline CDR1 is MNHEY and CDR2 SVGAGI. V trimming: 5 bases; J trimming: 9 bases; junction bases outside the gene matches: 10. This CDR3 is built from 14 residues.

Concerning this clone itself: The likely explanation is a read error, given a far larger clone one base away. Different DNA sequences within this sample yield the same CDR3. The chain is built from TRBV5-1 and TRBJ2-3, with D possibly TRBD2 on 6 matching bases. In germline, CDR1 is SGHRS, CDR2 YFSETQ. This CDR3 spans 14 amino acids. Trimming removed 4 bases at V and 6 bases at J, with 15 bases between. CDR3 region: CASSAASVGDTQYF. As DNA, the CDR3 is TGCGCCAGCAGCGCAGCTAGCGTCGGGGATACGCAGTATTTT.

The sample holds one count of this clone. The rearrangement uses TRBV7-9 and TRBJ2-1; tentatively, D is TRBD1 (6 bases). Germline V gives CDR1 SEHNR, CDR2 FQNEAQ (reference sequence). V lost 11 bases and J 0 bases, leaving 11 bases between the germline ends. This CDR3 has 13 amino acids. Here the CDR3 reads CAERRGSYNEQFF. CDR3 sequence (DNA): TGTGCCGAACGCAGGGGCTCCTACAATGAGCAGTTCTTC.

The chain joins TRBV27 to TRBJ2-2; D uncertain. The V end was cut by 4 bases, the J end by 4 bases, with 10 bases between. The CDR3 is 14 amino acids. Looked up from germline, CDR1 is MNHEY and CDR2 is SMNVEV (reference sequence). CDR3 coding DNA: TGTGCCAGCAGTTCTGGACCTGGCACCGGGGAGCTGTTTTTT. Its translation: CASSSGPGTGELFF.

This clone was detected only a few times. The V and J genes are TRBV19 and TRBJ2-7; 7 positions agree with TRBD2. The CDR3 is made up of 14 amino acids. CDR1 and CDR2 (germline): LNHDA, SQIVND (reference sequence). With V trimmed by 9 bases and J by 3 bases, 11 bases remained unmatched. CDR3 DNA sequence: TGTGCCAGCGCCCGGGGAGCGGGGAGCTACGAGCAGTACTTC. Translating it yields CASARGAGSYEQYF.

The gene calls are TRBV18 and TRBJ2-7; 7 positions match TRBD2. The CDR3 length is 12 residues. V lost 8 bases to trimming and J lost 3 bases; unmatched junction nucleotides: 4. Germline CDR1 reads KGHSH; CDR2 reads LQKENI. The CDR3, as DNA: TGTGCCAGCCGGGGAGGGGACTACGAGCAGTACTTC. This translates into CASRGGDYEQYF.

In DNA form, the CDR3 reads TGTGCCAGCAGTGCTGGGACTAGCGGGATGGACACAGATACGCAGTATTTT. The encoded protein is CASSAGTSGMDTDTQYF. V gene TRBV6-1 combines with J gene TRBJ2-3, with 13 bases that match TRBD2. V was clipped by 4 bases and J by 2 bases; unmatched bases: 6. Germline-derived CDR1 and CDR2 are MNHNS and SASEGT. The CDR3 is 17 residues long.